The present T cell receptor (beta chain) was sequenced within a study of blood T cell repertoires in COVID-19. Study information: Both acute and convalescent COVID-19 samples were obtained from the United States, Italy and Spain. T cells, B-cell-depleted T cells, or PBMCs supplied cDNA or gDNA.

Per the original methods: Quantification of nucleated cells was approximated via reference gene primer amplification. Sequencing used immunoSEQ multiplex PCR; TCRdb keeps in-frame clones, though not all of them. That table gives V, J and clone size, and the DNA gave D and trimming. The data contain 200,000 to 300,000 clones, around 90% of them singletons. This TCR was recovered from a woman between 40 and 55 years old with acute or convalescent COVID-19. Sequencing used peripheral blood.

CDR3 in amino acids: CASSGGGSETQYF. The CDR3 bases are TGTGCCAGTAGTGGGGGGGGGAGCGAGACCCAGTACTTC. The rearrangement links TRBV19 to TRBJ2-5, with TRBD2 matching over 7 bases. The ends lost 5 bases at V and 5 bases at J; junction bases unmatched: 5. The CDR3 contains 13 residues. Looked up from germline, CDR1 is LNHDA and CDR2 is SQIVND (reference sequence).